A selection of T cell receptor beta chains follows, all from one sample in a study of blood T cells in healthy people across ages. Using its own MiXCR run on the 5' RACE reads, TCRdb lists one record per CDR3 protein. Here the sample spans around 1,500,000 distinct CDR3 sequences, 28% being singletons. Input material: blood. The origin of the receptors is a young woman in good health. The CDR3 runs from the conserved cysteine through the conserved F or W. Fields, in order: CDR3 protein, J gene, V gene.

CDR3: CPKQQSTGGSNQPQHF; J: TRBJ1-5; V: TRBV21-1
CDR3: CASSPMTGGITEAFF; J: TRBJ1-1; V: TRBV6-5
CDR3: CASSFSGLESKETQYF; J: TRBJ2-5; V: TRBV12-3/TRBV12-4
CDR3: CASSLGQETQYF; J: TRBJ2-5; V: TRBV5-1
CDR3: CASSYGTGGGVQYF; J: TRBJ2-5; V: TRBV6-5
CDR3: CSARVLTEGTGELFF; J: TRBJ2-2; V: TRBV20-1
CDR3: CASSGTGANYEQYF; J: TRBJ2-7; V: TRBV5-1
CDR3: CASSQGGGTVEKLFF; J: TRBJ1-4; V: TRBV7-2
CDR3: CASSGGGNSYNEQFF; J: TRBJ2-1; V: TRBV9
CDR3: CASSRAGAVSTDTQYF; J: TRBJ2-3; V: TRBV11-1
CDR3: CSASPGTGGYGYTF; J: TRBJ1-2; V: TRBV20-1
CDR3: CASSPRTGIAYEQYF; J: TRBJ2-7; V: TRBV4-1
CDR3: CASTKAGRMNNEQYF; J: -; V: TRBV25-1
CDR3: CASSPFFGQGQETQYF; J: TRBJ2-5; V: TRBV18
CDR3: CASSQDGQVLPQFF; J: TRBJ2-1; V: TRBV4-1
CDR3: CASSSEGGLGGYTF; J: TRBJ1-2; V: TRBV5-1
CDR3: CASSPLAGNSYNEQYF; J: -; V: TRBV5-6
CDR3: CASSLGRTGYNEQFF; J: TRBJ2-1; V: TRBV7-2
CDR3: CSVPPGSGTGGREAFF; J: TRBJ1-1; V: TRBV20-1
CDR3: CSARGGPADNSPLHF; J: TRBJ1-6; V: TRBV20-1
CDR3: CASSSGPRKYF; J: TRBJ2-5; V: TRBV5-6
CDR3: CASSLASLSGTGYNEQFF; J: TRBJ2-1; V: TRBV7-2
CDR3: CASSLEGVGGGSSYEQYF; J: TRBJ2-7; V: TRBV7-2
CDR3: CATSNRGRAGGYEQYF; J: TRBJ2-7; V: TRBV15
CDR3: CASSMSSGNTGELFF; J: TRBJ2-2; V: TRBV6-5
CDR3: CASTAQGVRNEQYF; J: TRBJ2-7; V: TRBV6-5
CDR3: CASGVRVPRGETQYF; J: TRBJ2-5; V: TRBV12-3/TRBV12-4
CDR3: CSASQLAGGRNIQYF; J: TRBJ2-4; V: TRBV20-1
CDR3: CASSSPAGGNPSTDTQYF; J: TRBJ2-3; V: TRBV7-2
CDR3: CATSDWRGYGYTF; J: TRBJ1-2; V: TRBV24-1
CDR3: CASLTGNYGYTF; J: TRBJ1-2; V: TRBV6-2/TRBV6-3
CDR3: CASTPGVDGEQYF; J: TRBJ2-7; V: TRBV12-3/TRBV12-4
CDR3: CASSLFQGSVLFF; J: TRBJ1-4; V: TRBV7-2
CDR3: CSARETTGNGYTF; J: TRBJ1-2; V: TRBV20-1
CDR3: CASGLARTSGRMDTQYF; J: TRBJ2-3; V: TRBV12-5
CDR3: CASSPRASSGNTIYF; J: TRBJ1-3; V: TRBV7-2
CDR3: CASSSRDRGLTNEKLFF; J: TRBJ1-4; V: TRBV7-2
CDR3: CASSGRGEVNEQYF; J: TRBJ2-5; V: TRBV2
CDR3: CASSLIRNEKLFF; J: TRBJ1-4; V: TRBV28
CDR3: CASSQPRLAGVRVETQYF; J: TRBJ2-5; V: TRBV14
CDR3: CSVVNRAVITDTQYF; J: TRBJ2-3; V: TRBV29-1
CDR3: CATSDLITNEQFF; J: TRBJ2-1; V: TRBV24-1
CDR3: CASSLSGPSQPQHF; J: TRBJ1-5; V: TRBV27
CDR3: CASGQDPDTQYF; J: TRBJ2-3; V: TRBV28
CDR3: CASSPLKSETQYF; J: TRBJ2-5; V: TRBV18
CDR3: CASTLSGYLDEQFF; J: TRBJ2-1; V: TRBV7-6
CDR3: CASSFGGQTYEQYF; J: TRBJ2-7; V: TRBV7-9